The 9 T cell receptor beta chains below all came from one sample that was sequenced in a study of cytomegalovirus exposure and HLA in healthy donors. The PCR ran on 60 Vbeta and 13 Jbeta primers. The protocol was immunoSEQ multiplex PCR, while the TCRdb copy is restricted to in-frame clones and leaves out a portion. The table has hundreds of thousands of clones, approximately 90% seen once. What was sequenced was PBMCs. Source of these receptors: a woman aged 18-30 years in good health and CMV-seronegative.

This chain links TRBV19 with TRBJ1-5; D gene unclear. The CDR3 length is 16 residues. Trimming cost V 4 bases and J 2 bases, with 15 bases left between them. Germline V gives CDR1 LNHDA, CDR2 SQIVND (reference sequence). The CDR3 region has the DNA TGTGCCAGTAGTACCGAACGGGGAAGTGGCAATCAGCCCCAGCATTTT. Its translation is CASSTERGSGNQPQHF.

V usage is TRBV4-1 and J usage is TRBJ2-1, with TRBD2 matching 7 bases. Germline-derived CDR1 and CDR2 are MGHRA and YSYEKL. V dropped 4 bases and J dropped 4; count of bases not matched to a gene: 13. The CDR3 totals 17 residues. The CDR3 region has the DNA TGCGCCAGCAGCCTCTACGAGAGGTTGGGGGGGTACAATGAGCAGTTCTTC. This sequence encodes CASSLYERLGGYNEQFF.

The chain is built from TRBV12-5 and TRBJ1-4, with a tentative D call TRBD1 (5 bases). The CDR3 covers 14 residues. In germline, CDR1 is LGHNT, CDR2 FRNRAP. V shed 5 bases and J shed 4 bases, with 11 bases lying between them. The CDR3 DNA is TGTGCTAGTGGTAGGGGAGGGGATAATGAAAAACTGTTTTTT. This gives the protein CASGRGGDNEKLFF. Complete variable domain (other parts from reference TRBV12-5 and TRBJ1-4): DARVTQTPRHKVTEMGQEVTMRCQPILGHNTVFWYRQTMMQGLELLAYFRNRAPLDDSGMPKDRFSAEMPDATLATLKIQPSEPRDSAVYFCASGRGGDNEKLFFGSGTQLSVL.

This chain uses TRBV5-1 with TRBJ2-7; TRBD2 is a possible D gene (6 bases). The length of the CDR3 is 13 residues. With 5 bases removed from V and 2 bases from J, the gap between germline ends came to 11 bases. Germline assignment: CDR1 SGHRS and CDR2 YFSETQ. CDR3 in amino acids: CASSVEGTYEQYF. CDR3 coding DNA: TGCGCCAGCAGTGTGGAGGGTACCTACGAGCAGTACTTC.

V and J are TRBV19 and TRBJ1-2, with 7 bases that match TRBD1. CDR1 is LNHDA and CDR2 is SQIVND in the germline V gene (reference sequence). The trim removed 5 bases at V and 4 bases at J, leaving 10 bases unmatched. The CDR3 is 15 amino acids. CDR3 nucleotides: TGTGCCAGTAGTTTACGGACAGGCTCAAGCTATGGCTACACCTTC. This encodes CASSLRTGSSYGYTF.

This chain joins TRBV6-1 and TRBJ1-1; D remains ambiguous. Germline V gives CDR1 MNHNS, CDR2 SASEGT. The CDR3 is made up of 12 amino acids. The germline V and J ends were trimmed by 8 bases and 3 bases, with 10 bases remaining between them. CDR3 in amino acids: CASGSIDTEAFF. In DNA, the CDR3 is TGTGCCAGCGGCTCAATTGACACTGAAGCTTTCTTT.

The J gene is TRBJ2-1, the V gene TRBV28; TRBD2 matches at 7 bases. CDR1 is MDHEN and CDR2 is SYDVKM in the germline V gene. Trimming cost V 7 bases and J 2 bases; bases outside gene matches: 8. The CDR3 extends over 15 amino acids. This CDR3 is CASTPFRGAYNEQFF. CDR3 bases: TGTGCCAGCACCCCGTTCCGGGGGGCCTACAATGAGCAGTTCTTC.

This clone has only one observation. The CDR3 is CASSLGPGSQPQHF. In nucleotides, the CDR3 is TGTGCCAGCAGCTTGGGCCCGGGGTCTCAGCCCCAGCATTTT. V is TRBV5-4 and J is TRBJ1-5; no definite D call. The germline gives CDR1 SGHNT, CDR2 YYREEE (reference sequence). This CDR3 has 14 residues. The V gene lost 0 bases and the J gene lost 6 bases, with 10 bases spanning the gap.

The chain uses TRBV27 and TRBJ2-1; 7 bases are a match to TRBD1. Unmatched junction bases numbered 2, after V lost 3 bases and J lost 0 bases. Germline-derived CDR1 and CDR2 are MNHEY and SMNVEV (reference sequence). The CDR3 is 15 residues long. The CDR3 spells CASSFRGSSYNEQFF. Written as DNA, the CDR3 is TGTGCCAGCAGTTTCAGGGGGAGCTCCTACAATGAGCAGTTCTTC.